This T cell receptor beta chain came from a study of blood T cell repertoires in COVID-19. Looking at the study overall: Samples representing acute and convalescent COVID-19 were sourced from the United States, Italy and Spain.

In the original processing: Reference gene primer amplification in the assay estimated nucleated cell counts. The repertoire was sequenced with immunoSEQ multiplex PCR; TCRdb's copy has only in-frame clones and lacks some. V and J calls and clone size come straight from that table; D and trimming were deduced from the DNA. The sample shows 250,000 to 300,000 clones, 80% to 90% of them seen only once. Germline CDR1 reads MNHEY; CDR2 reads SVGEGT. J lost 1 base, V lost 0 bases, and 3 bases had no gene match. The CDR3 contains 16 residues. Enrollment of patients from Seattle took place during active infection, with longitudinal follow-up.

The clonotype originates from a woman in her 70s with COVID-19, enrolled during active disease. The chain has TRBV6-2 or TRBV6-3 and TRBJ1-5, with 7 bases identical to TRBD1. Sequencing was performed on peripheral blood. CDR3 in amino acids: CASSYSSGGSNQPQHF. CDR3 DNA: TGTGCCAGCAGTTACTCGTCAGGGGGAAGCAATCAGCCCCAGCATTTT.